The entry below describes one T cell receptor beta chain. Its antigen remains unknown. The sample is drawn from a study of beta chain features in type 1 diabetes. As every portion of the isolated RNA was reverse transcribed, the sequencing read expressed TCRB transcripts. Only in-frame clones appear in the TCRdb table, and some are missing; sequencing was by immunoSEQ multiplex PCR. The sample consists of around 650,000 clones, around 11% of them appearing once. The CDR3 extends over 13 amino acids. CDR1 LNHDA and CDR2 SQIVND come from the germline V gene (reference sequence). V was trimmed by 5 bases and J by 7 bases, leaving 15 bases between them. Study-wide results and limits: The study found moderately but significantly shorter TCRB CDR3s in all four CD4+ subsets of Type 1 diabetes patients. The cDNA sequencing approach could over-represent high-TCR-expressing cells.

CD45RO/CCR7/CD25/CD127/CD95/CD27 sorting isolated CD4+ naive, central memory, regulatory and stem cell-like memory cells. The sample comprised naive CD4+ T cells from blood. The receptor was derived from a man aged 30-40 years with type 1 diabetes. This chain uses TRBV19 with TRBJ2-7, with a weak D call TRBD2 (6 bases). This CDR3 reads CASSEGGEGEQYF. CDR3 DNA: TGTGCCAGTAGTGAAGGAGGGGAAGGTGAGCAGTACTTC.